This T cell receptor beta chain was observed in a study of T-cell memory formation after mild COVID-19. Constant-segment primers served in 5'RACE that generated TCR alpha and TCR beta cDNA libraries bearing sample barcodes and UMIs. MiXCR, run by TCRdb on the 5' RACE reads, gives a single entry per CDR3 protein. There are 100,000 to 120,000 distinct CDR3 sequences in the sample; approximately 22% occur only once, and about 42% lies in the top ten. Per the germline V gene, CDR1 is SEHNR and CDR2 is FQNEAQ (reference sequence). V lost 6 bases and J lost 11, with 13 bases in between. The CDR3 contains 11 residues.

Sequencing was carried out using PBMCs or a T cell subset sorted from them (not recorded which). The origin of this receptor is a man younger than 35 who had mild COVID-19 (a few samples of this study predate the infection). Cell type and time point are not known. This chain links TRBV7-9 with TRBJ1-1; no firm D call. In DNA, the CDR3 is TGTGCCAGCAGTAAACTGCCGCGGGCTTTCTTT. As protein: CASSKLPRAFF.